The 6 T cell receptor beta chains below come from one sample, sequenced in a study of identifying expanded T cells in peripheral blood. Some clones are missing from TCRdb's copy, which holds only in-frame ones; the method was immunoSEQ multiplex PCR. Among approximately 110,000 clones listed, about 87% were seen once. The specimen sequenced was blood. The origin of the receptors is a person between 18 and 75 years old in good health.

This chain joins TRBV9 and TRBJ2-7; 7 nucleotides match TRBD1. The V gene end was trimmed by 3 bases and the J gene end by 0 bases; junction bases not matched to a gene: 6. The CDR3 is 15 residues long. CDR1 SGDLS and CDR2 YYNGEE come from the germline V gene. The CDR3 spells CASSAGGVGSYEQYF. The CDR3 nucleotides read TGTGCCAGCAGCGCAGGGGGAGTCGGCTCCTACGAGCAGTACTTC.

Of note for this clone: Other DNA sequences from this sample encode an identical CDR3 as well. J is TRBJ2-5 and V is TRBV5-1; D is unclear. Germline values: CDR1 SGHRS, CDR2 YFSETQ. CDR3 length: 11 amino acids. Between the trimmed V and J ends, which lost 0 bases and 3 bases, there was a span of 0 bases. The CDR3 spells CASSLEETQYF. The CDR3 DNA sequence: TGCGCCAGCAGCTTGGAAGAGACCCAGTACTTC.

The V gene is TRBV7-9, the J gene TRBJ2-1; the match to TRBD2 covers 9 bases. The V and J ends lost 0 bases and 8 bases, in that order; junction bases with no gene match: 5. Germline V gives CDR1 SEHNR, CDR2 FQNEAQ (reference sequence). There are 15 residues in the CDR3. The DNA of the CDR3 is TGTGCCAGCAGCTTAGCGGCTAGCGGGGCCGATGAGCAGTTCTTC. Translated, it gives CASSLAASGADEQFF.

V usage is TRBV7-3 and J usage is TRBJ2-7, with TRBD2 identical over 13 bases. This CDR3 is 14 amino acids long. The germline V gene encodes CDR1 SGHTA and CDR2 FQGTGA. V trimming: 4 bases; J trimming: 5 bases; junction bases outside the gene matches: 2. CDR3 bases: TGTGCCAGCAGCTCAGGACTAGCGGGAGACGAGCAGTACTTC. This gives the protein CASSSGLAGDEQYF.

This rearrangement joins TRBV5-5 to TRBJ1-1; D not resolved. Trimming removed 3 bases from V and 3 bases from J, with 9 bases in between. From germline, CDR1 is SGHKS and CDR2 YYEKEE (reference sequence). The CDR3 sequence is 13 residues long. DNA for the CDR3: TGTGCCAGCAGCTGGACGACCGACACTGAAGCTTTCTTT. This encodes CASSWTTDTEAFF.

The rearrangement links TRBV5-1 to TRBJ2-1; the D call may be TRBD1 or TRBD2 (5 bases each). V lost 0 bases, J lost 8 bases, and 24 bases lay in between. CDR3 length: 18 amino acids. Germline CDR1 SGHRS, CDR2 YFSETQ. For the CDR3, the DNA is TGCGCCAGCAGCTTGGTCTTGGGGCTAGCCCAACCCTTGGATGAGCAGTTCTTC. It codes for CASSLVLGLAQPLDEQFF.